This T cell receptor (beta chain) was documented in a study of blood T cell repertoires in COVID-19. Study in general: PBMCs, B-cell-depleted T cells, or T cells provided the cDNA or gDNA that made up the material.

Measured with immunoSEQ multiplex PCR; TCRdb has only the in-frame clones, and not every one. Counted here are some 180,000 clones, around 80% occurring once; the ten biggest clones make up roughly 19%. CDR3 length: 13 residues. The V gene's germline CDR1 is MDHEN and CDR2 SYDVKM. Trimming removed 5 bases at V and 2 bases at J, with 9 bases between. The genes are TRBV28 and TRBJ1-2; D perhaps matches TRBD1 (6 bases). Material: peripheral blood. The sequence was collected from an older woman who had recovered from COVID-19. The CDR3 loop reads CASSIGGNYGYTF. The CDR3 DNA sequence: TGTGCCAGCAGTATTGGGGGCAACTATGGCTACACCTTC.